A single sample gave rise to the 3 T cell receptor beta chains below, sequenced in a study of cytomegalovirus exposure and HLA in healthy donors. Sequencing was performed with immunoSEQ multiplex PCR; in TCRdb, only in-frame clones are kept and a portion is missing. The table lists approximately 160,000 clones, roughly nine tenths of them singletons. The sample was PBMCs. The receptor source for this set is a woman aged 18-29 years in good health and CMV-seropositive.

Worth noting for this clone: The junction differs from germline at one of its ends, possibly a read error. The chain is built from TRBV11-3 and TRBJ2-5, with 7 positions matching TRBD1. Germline assignment: CDR1 SGHNT and CDR2 YENEEA. The CDR3 length is 15 residues. CDR3 loop: CASSPGTASQGTQYF. CDR3 sequence (DNA): TGTGCCAGCAGCCCAGGGACAGCTTCTCAAGGGACCCAGTACTTC.

This clone was detected once. This chain links TRBV7-9 with TRBJ2-2; TRBD1 might be the D (6 bases). The CDR3 loop spans 14 amino acids. CDR1 and CDR2 from the germline V gene are SEHNR and FQNEAQ (reference sequence). Trimming took 11 bases from V and 0 from J, leaving 13 bases between them. The CDR3 reads CAATGTTNTGELFF. Written as DNA, the CDR3 is TGTGCCGCAACCGGGACAACGAACACCGGGGAGCTGTTTTTT.

This chain links TRBV5-4 with TRBJ2-3; 7 bases line up with TRBD2. Germline CDR1 is SGHNT and CDR2 is YYREEE (reference sequence). J lost 2 bases, V lost 4 bases, and 10 bases had no gene match. The CDR3 consists of 16 residues. In nucleotides, the CDR3 is TGTGCCAGCAGCACCACTAGCGCAAGGGACACAGATACGCAGTATTTT. This codes for CASSTTSARDTDTQYF.